This T cell receptor beta chain was captured in a study of OX40 agonist ivuxolimab in advanced cancers. Study as a whole: Every 2 weeks, patients got intravenous ivuxolimab at one of six dose levels (0.01-10 mg/kg).

CDR1 and CDR2 from the germline V gene are MDHEN and SYDVKM. The CDR3 spans 13 residues. V was pared by 5 bases and J by 12 bases, with 16 bases between. Sequenced by immunoSEQ multiplex PCR; TCRdb stores in-frame clones only, minus some. The repertoire has approximately 35,000 clones, around 80% of them found once; the top ten carry about 24%. Sequenced material: CD4+ or CD8+ T cells sorted from blood, taken in a trial of the OX40 agonist ivuxolimab. This TCR was sampled from an adult with an advanced solid tumor such as melanoma, head and neck, liver or kidney cancer. The genes are TRBV28 and TRBJ1-4; D ambiguous. The CDR3 loop reads CASSPPGGDELFF. CDR3 bases: TGTGCCAGCAGTCCTCCTGGTGGCGATGAACTGTTTTTT.